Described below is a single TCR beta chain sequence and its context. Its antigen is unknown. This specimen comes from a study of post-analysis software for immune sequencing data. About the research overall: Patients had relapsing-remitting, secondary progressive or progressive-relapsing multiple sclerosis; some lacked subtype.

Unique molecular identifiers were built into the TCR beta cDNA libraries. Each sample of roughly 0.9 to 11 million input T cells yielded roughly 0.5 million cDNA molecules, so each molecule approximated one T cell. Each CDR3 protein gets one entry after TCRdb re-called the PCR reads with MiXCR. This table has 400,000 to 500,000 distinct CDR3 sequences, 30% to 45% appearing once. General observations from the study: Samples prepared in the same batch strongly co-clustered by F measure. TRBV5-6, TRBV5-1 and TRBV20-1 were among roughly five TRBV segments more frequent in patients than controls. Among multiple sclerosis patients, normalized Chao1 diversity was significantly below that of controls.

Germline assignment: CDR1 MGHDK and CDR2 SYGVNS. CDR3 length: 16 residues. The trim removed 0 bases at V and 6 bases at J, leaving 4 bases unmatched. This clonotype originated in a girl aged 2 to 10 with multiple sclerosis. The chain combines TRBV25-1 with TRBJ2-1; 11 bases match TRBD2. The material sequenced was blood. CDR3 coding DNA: TGTGCCAGCAGTGAATATGTAGCGGGGGGGCCCAATGAGCAGTTCTTC. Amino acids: CASSEYVAGGPNEQFF.